Listed below are T cell receptor beta chains from one sample, sequenced in a study of T cell repertoires in cytomegalovirus infection. MiXCR was run by TCRdb on the reads, yielding one entry per CDR3 protein. Seen here are under 800,000 distinct CDR3 sequences, 24% observed once, and the top ten hold 8%. The sample taken for sequencing was CD8+ T cells from PBMCs. The source of these receptors is a human donor in good health (CMV status not recorded). Some clones in this sample may be carry-over from other donors' samples. Both conserved end residues are part of each CDR3. The D gene is left open where the match is weak. Only part of the rows carry a size: once, few, many, or a class if the clone is expanded.

cdr3_aa cdr3_nt v_call cdr3_length d_call j_call clone_size
CASSSPTGSPVPQPQHF TGTGCCAGCAGTTCCCCCACAGGGAGTCCCGTTCCTCAGCCCCAGCATTTT TRBV28 17 NA TRBJ1-5 many
CASSEFFQDLGTEAFF TGTGCCAGCAGTGAATTCTTTCAAGACCTTGGCACTGAAGCTTTCTTT TRBV25-1 16 NA TRBJ1-1 few
CSASTAGQGSYNEQFF TGCAGTGCTAGCACTGCAGGCCAGGGGTCCTACAATGAGCAGTTCTTC TRBV20-1 16 NA TRBJ2-1 NA
CASSEGQVNQETQYF TGTGCCAGCAGCGAGGGACAGGTAAACCAAGAGACCCAGTACTTC TRBV7-6 15 TRBD1 TRBJ2-5 many
CASSLDVGMRGYTF TGTGCCAGCAGCTTAGATGTGGGGATGCGTGGCTACACCTTC TRBV11-2 14 NA TRBJ1-2 NA
CASSIVGLGNTEAFF TGTGCCAGTAGTATAGTAGGTCTGGGGAACACTGAAGCTTTCTTT TRBV19 15 NA TRBJ1-1 few
CASSLLVYEQYF TGTGCCAGCAGTTTACTCGTCTACGAGCAGTACTTC TRBV12-3/TRBV12-4 12 NA TRBJ2-7 many
CASSLYMGQGANNEQFF TGTGCCAGCAGCCTTTACATGGGACAGGGGGCGAACAATGAGCAGTTCTTC TRBV14 17 TRBD1 TRBJ2-1 NA
CVSSPTGQGGDEQYF TGTGTCAGCAGTCCAACGGGACAGGGTGGTGACGAGCAGTACTTC TRBV12-3/TRBV12-4 15 TRBD1 TRBJ2-7 once
CASSNPNPYNEQFF TGTGCCAGTAGCAATCCGAACCCCTACAATGAGCAGTTCTTC TRBV19 14 NA TRBJ2-1 NA
CSARDYTGSNQPQHF TGCAGTGCTAGAGATTATACAGGAAGCAATCAGCCCCAGCATTTT TRBV20-1 15 NA TRBJ1-5 NA
CSVGTGDGYTF TGCAGCGTGGGGACAGGGGATGGCTACACCTTC TRBV29-1 11 TRBD1 TRBJ1-2 few
CASEKRNTQYF TGTGCCAGCGAAAAGAGAAATACGCAGTATTTT TRBV9 11 NA TRBJ2-3 NA
CSARAYFNNRQGASRETQYF TGCAGTGCTAGAGCCTATTTCAATAACAGACAGGGGGCGAGTCGAGAGACCCAGTACTTC TRBV20-1 20 TRBD1 TRBJ2-5 few
CANSFDRGRYGYTF TGTGCCAACAGCTTCGACAGGGGACGATATGGCTACACCTTC TRBV7-6 14 TRBD1 TRBJ1-2 NA
CASSPMTQAGDTQYF TGTGCCAGCAGTCCGATGACGCAGGCTGGGGATACGCAGTATTTT TRBV6-2/TRBV6-3 15 NA TRBJ2-3 many
CASSQERAGLGSYNEQFF TGCGCCAGCAGCCAAGAGAGAGCGGGCCTTGGCTCCTACAATGAGCAGTTCTTC TRBV4-1 18 NA TRBJ2-1 few
CASSLAPIDNEQFF TGTGCCAGCAGCTTGGCTCCCATCGACAATGAGCAGTTCTTC TRBV7-8 14 NA TRBJ2-1 many
CASSLSQITGELFF TGTGCCAGCAGTTTAAGTCAGATCACCGGGGAGCTGTTTTTT TRBV12-3/TRBV12-4 14 NA TRBJ2-2 few
CASSPNTGTNTDTQYF TGTGCCAGCAGCCCAAATACCGGGACCAACACAGATACGCAGTATTTT TRBV7-6 16 NA TRBJ2-3 few
CASSLTVPGAEGGELFF TGTGCCAGCAGCTTAACGGTTCCGGGGGCCGAGGGCGGGGAGCTGTTTTTT TRBV7-9 17 NA TRBJ2-2 few
CASSGDREGHRNTQYF TGTGCCAGCAGTGGGGACAGGGAAGGACACAGGAATACGCAGTATTTT TRBV28 16 TRBD1 TRBJ2-3 many
CASSEMGVGTEAFF TGCGCCAGCAGTGAGATGGGCGTAGGCACTGAAGCTTTCTTT TRBV10-1 14 NA TRBJ1-1 NA
CASSGQHGYEQYF TGCGCCAGCAGCGGGCAGCACGGATACGAGCAGTACTTC TRBV5-1 13 NA TRBJ2-7 many
CASAIAKNIQYF TGTGCCAGCGCCATAGCCAAAAACATTCAGTACTTC TRBV6-4 12 NA TRBJ2-4 once
CASSSTGRLELAKNIQYF TGTGCCAGCAGCTCGACAGGGCGGTTAGAACTAGCCAAAAACATTCAGTACTTC TRBV5-6 18 TRBD1 TRBJ2-4 NA
CVSSVDSRTAEAFF TGTGTCAGTAGTGTGGACAGCAGGACGGCTGAAGCTTTCTTT TRBV19 14 NA TRBJ1-1 NA
CSANHNRGNTEAFF TGCAGTGCCAATCACAACAGGGGGAACACTGAAGCTTTCTTT TRBV20-1 14 TRBD1 TRBJ1-1 few
CSVEYRQPEAFF TGCAGCGTTGAATACCGGCAGCCTGAAGCTTTCTTT TRBV29-1 12 NA TRBJ1-1 NA
CASSHFGGSTDTQYF TGTGCCAGCAGCCACTTCGGGGGAAGCACAGATACGCAGTATTTT TRBV28 15 NA TRBJ2-3 few
CASSQSSIGNEQFF TGTGCCAGCAGCCAATCCAGTATAGGCAATGAGCAGTTCTTC TRBV14 14 NA TRBJ2-1 few
CASSSRDSHTEAFF TGTGCCAGCAGCTCCCGGGACAGCCACACTGAAGCTTTCTTT TRBV7-9 14 TRBD1 TRBJ1-1 NA
CSARERRFNEQFF TGCAGTGCTAGAGAGCGGCGGTTCAATGAGCAGTTCTTC TRBV20-1 13 NA TRBJ2-1 NA
CASSLNRGDIYGYTF TGTGCCAGCAGTCTCAACAGGGGGGATATCTATGGCTACACCTTC TRBV6-6 15 TRBD1 TRBJ1-2 NA
CASSLDGTYTDTQYF TGTGCCAGCAGCTTAGACGGGACCTACACAGATACGCAGTATTTT TRBV7-6 15 NA TRBJ2-3 many
CASSYETGWLNTEAFF TGTGCCAGCAGTTACGAGACAGGGTGGTTGAACACTGAAGCTTTCTTT TRBV6-5 16 TRBD1 TRBJ1-1 few
CASSPADRNEQFF TGTGCCAGCAGTCCCGCCGATCGCAATGAGCAGTTCTTC TRBV6-6 13 NA TRBJ2-1 few
CASSLFLRQEETQYF TGTGCCAGCAGCTTATTCTTGCGACAGGAAGAGACCCAGTACTTC TRBV7-2 15 NA TRBJ2-5 few
CASSQEGGPTYEQYF TGTGCCAGCAGCCAAGAAGGGGGCCCAACCTACGAGCAGTACTTC TRBV14 15 TRBD1 TRBJ2-7 few
CASSSRDRGPTVYF TGTGCCAGCAGCAGCCGGGACAGGGGGCCCACCGTATATTTT TRBV7-2 14 TRBD1 TRBJ1-3 few
CASSELPGSNSPLHF TGTGCCAGCAGTGAACTCCCGGGAAGTAATTCACCCCTCCACTTT TRBV6-1 15 NA TRBJ1-6 few
CANSEGNEQFF TGTGCCAACAGCGAGGGGAATGAGCAGTTCTTC TRBV28 11 NA TRBJ2-1 NA
CASSQVEGGYTF TGCGCCAGCAGCCAAGTGGAGGGAGGCTACACCTTC TRBV4-1 12 NA TRBJ1-2 NA
CATGQGDTEAFF TGTGCCACAGGACAGGGTGACACTGAAGCTTTCTTT TRBV6-6 12 TRBD1 TRBJ1-1 NA
CASSLEGIDQPQHF TGCGCCAGCAGCTTGGAAGGGATCGATCAGCCCCAGCATTTT TRBV5-1 14 NA TRBJ1-5 few
CASSELGSGRDEQFF TGTGCCAGCAGTGAATTGGGGTCAGGGAGGGATGAGCAGTTCTTC TRBV25-1 15 TRBD2 TRBJ2-1 NA